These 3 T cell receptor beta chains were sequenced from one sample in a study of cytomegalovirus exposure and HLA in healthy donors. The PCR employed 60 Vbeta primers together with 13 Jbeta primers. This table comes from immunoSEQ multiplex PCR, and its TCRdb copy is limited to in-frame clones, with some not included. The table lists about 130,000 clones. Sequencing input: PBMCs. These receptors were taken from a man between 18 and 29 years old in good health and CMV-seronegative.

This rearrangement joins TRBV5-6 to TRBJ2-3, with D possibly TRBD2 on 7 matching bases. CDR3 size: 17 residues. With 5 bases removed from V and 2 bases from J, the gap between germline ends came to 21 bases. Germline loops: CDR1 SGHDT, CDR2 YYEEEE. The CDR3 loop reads CASSLWGGASTTDTQYF. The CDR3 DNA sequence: TGTGCCAGCAGTCTCTGGGGGGGCGCCTCCACCACAGATACGCAGTATTTT.

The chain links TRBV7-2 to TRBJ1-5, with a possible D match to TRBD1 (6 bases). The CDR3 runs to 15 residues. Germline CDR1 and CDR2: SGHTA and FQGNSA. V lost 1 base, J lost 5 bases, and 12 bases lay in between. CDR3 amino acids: CASSLVPGADQPQHF. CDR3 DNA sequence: TGTGCCAGCAGCTTAGTTCCAGGGGCGGATCAGCCCCAGCATTTT.

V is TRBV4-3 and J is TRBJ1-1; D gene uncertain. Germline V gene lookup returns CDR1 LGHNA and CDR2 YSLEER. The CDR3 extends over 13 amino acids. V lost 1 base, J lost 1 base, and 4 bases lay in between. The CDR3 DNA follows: TGCGCCAGCAGCCAAGGACAGAACACTGAAGCTTTCTTT. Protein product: CASSQGQNTEAFF.